This T cell receptor (beta chain) originates from a study of blood T cell repertoires in COVID-19. About the study: COVID-19 samples collected from the United States, Italy and Spain covered acute and convalescent phases. PBMCs, B-cell-depleted T cells, or T cells provided the cDNA or gDNA that made up the material.

Method: immunoSEQ multiplex PCR; TCRdb's copy keeps in-frame clones and lacks some. The data show some 110,000 clones, over 65% seen once. This clone was recorded only once. This CDR3 has 15 residues. From germline, CDR1 is SGHRS and CDR2 YFSETQ. The germline V and J ends were trimmed by 2 bases and 3 bases, with 14 bases remaining between them. The sequencing sample was made of peripheral blood. The receptor was isolated from a man between 65 and 85 years old with acute or convalescent COVID-19. The chain recombines TRBV5-1 with TRBJ1-2; tentatively, D is TRBD1 (5 bases). CDR3 in DNA: TGCGCCAGCAGCTTAGGGGTCACGCGGCACTATGGCTACACCTTC. Protein product: CASSLGVTRHYGYTF.